A single sample is the source of the 9 T cell receptor beta chains below, sequenced in a study of CXCR3-negative and CXCR3-positive naive CD8 T cells. General study points: For CXCR3-positive naive cells, TRB CDR3s were more hydrophobic than those of CXCR3-negative naive cells.

No antigen has been assigned to these receptors. The TRB cDNA libraries were prepared by 5' RACE with UMI labels. TCRdb re-analyzed the 5' RACE reads; it lists each CDR3 protein once, without DNA. Recorded here are around 160,000 distinct CDR3 sequences; the top ten clones represent 0.25% to 0.3%. The material sequenced was naive CXCR3+ CD8+ T cells from blood. Subset specified: CD45RO-CCR7+CD27+CD95- naive CD8+ T cells expressing CXCR3 (TNR3+). These receptors came from a human donor in good health. Some clones in this sample may be carry-over from other donors' samples.

The chain has TRBV20-1 and TRBJ1-1; absent DNA, TCRdb's TRBD1 call cannot be checked. This CDR3 comprises 14 residues. Germline-derived CDR1 and CDR2 are DFQATT and SNEGSKA (reference sequence). This CDR3 reads CSARGLHRDTEAFF.

The CDR3 loop reads CSVKTALGNTIYF. V usage is TRBV29-1 and J usage is TRBJ1-3. This CDR3 spans 13 amino acids. The germline CDR1 and CDR2 sequences are SQVTM and ANQGSEA.

The V call is TRBV19, the J call TRBJ2-7; there is no DNA to check the TCRdb D call of TRBD1. The CDR3 runs 13 residues. Germline V lookup: CDR1 LNHDA, CDR2 SQIVND (reference sequence). The CDR3 is CASSHGTRNEQYF.

The chain has TRBV2 and TRBJ2-2; TCRdb's D call, TRBD1, is unchecked because there is no DNA. Germline V gene data show CDR1 as SNHLY and CDR2 as FYNNEI. CDR3 length: 15 residues. The CDR3 protein is CASRSRDRATGELFF.

The chain uses TRBV27 and TRBJ1-5; TCRdb returns TRBD1, unconfirmable since there is no DNA. The CDR3 extends over 15 amino acids. Germline V gives CDR1 MNHEY, CDR2 SMNVEV (reference sequence). The CDR3 protein is CASSGGQGMGQPQHF.

The chain carries TRBV7-9 and TRBJ2-7; TCRdb picks TRBD1, but there is no DNA to check that call. The CDR3 covers 18 residues. In germline, CDR1 is SEHNR, CDR2 FQNEAQ (reference sequence). CDR3 sequence: CASSPLTGGLVGNYEQYF. The variable domain in full, completed from reference TRBV7-9 and TRBJ2-7, reads DTGVSQNPRHKITKRGQNVTFRCDPISEHNRLYWYRQTLGQGPEFLTYFQNEAQLEKSRLLSDRFSAERPKGSFSTLEIQRTEQGDSAMYLCASSPLTGGLVGNYEQYFGPGTRLTVT.

V is TRBV12-3 or TRBV12-4 and J is TRBJ2-3; TCRdb proposes TRBD1, but this gene call is untestable without DNA. The CDR3 extends over 15 amino acids. CDR3 sequence: CASTDPGSSTDTQYF.

The chain uses TRBV4-3 and TRBJ2-5; TCRdb designates TRBD1, a call that cannot be tested without DNA. CDR1 is LGHNA and CDR2 is YSLEER in the germline V gene. The CDR3 has 15 residues. CDR3 loop: CASSQVLRGGETQYF.

CDR3 residues: CATSRGDGGNTEAFF. J is TRBJ1-1 and V is TRBV15; there is no DNA to check the TCRdb D call of TRBD1. CDR3 length equals 15 residues. CDR1 LNHNV and CDR2 YYDKDF come from the germline V gene (reference sequence). The variable domain in full, with the rest retrieved from reference TRBV15 and TRBJ1-1, is DAMVIQNPRYQVTQFGKPVTLSCSQTLNHNVMYWYQQKSSQAPKLLFHYYDKDFNNEADTPDNFQSRRPNTSFCFLDIRSPGLGDTAMYLCATSRGDGGNTEAFFGQGTRLTVV.